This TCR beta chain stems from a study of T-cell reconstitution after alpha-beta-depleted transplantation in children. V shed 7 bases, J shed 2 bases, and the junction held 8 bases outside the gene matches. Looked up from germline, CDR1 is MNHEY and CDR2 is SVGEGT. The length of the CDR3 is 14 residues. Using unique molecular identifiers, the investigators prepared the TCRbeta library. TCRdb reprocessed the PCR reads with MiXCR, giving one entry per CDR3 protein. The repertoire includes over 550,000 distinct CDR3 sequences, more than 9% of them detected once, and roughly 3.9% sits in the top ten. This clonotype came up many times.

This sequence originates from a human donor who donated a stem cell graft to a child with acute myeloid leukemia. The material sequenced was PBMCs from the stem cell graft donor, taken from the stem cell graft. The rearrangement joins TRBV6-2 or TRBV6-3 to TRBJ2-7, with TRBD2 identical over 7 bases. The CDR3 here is CASTDIGTTYEQYF. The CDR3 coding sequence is TGTGCCAGCACAGACATCGGGACTACCTACGAGCAGTACTTC.